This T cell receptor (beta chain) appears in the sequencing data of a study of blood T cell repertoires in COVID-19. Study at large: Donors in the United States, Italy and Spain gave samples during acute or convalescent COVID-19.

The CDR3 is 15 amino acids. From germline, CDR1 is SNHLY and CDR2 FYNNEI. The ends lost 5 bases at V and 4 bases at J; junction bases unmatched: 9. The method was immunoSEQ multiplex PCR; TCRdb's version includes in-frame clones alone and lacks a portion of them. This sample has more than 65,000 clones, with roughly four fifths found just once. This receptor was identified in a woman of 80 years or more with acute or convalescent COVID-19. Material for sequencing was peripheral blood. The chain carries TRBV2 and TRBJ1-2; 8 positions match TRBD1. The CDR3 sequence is CASSTSGQGRYGYTF. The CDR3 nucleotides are TGTGCCAGCAGTACAAGCGGACAGGGACGCTATGGCTACACCTTC. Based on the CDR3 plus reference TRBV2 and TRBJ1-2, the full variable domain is EPEVTQTPSHQVTQMGQEVILRCVPISNHLYFYWYRQILGQKVEFLVSFYNNEISEKSEIFDDQFSVERPDGSNFTLKIRSTKLEDSAMYFCASSTSGQGRYGYTFGSGTRLTVV.